The 5 T cell receptor beta chains in this list originate from one sample, sequenced in a study of cytomegalovirus exposure and HLA in healthy donors. This PCR relied on a set of 60 Vbeta primers and 13 Jbeta primers. Measured with immunoSEQ multiplex PCR; TCRdb has only the in-frame clones, and not every one. The table lists 150,000 to 200,000 clones, 60% to 80% of them singletons, with around 7.7% in the top ten. Sample: PBMCs. These receptors originate from a woman in her thirties or forties in good health and CMV-seropositive.

The chain employs TRBV2 and TRBJ1-4; D unclear. Trimming removed 7 bases from V and 2 bases from J, with 8 bases in between. This CDR3 has 13 amino acids. Germline V lookup: CDR1 SNHLY, CDR2 FYNNEI. The CDR3 nucleotides are TGTGCCAGCAATTGGCAGACTAATGAAAAACTGTTTTTT. Translation gives CASNWQTNEKLFF.

V is TRBV11-2 and J is TRBJ1-5; D might be TRBD1 (6 bases). The V end was cut by 0 bases, the J end by 3 bases, with 9 bases between. CDR3 length: 15 residues. The germline CDR1 and CDR2 sequences are SGHAT and FQNNGV. The CDR3 sequence: CASSLDRQVNQPQHF. For the CDR3, the DNA is TGTGCCAGCAGCTTAGACCGACAGGTCAATCAGCCCCAGCATTTT.

The chain uses TRBV5-1 and TRBJ2-5, with TRBD2 matching over 11 bases. The J call may be wrong; the DNA end is better matched by TRBJ2-7. The CDR3 runs 15 residues. Germline CDR1 reads SGHRS; CDR2 reads YFSETQ. The CDR3 bases are TGCGCCAGCAGCTCCCCGGGACTAGCGGACTACGAGCAGTACTTC. Its translation is CASSSPGLADYEQYF.

The rearrangement uses TRBV7-9 and TRBJ1-2, with D uncertain. The CDR3 sequence is 15 residues long. Germline-derived CDR1 and CDR2 are SEHNR and FQNEAQ (reference sequence). V dropped 5 bases and J dropped 6 bases, with 19 bases sitting between them. CDR3 loop: CASSLTGSAVDGYTF. In DNA, the CDR3 is TGTGCCAGCAGCCTAACTGGGTCCGCGGTGGATGGCTACACCTTC.

Only a few counts were recorded for this clone. This rearrangement joins TRBV19 to TRBJ2-1, with D possibly matching TRBD1 (6 bases). The CDR3 contains 15 residues. CDR1 is LNHDA, CDR2 SQIVND, per germline (reference sequence). The V gene lost 3 bases and the J gene lost 1 base, with 10 bases spanning the gap. The CDR3 loop is CASSIGQTSYNEQFF. The CDR3 nucleotides read TGTGCCAGTAGTATCGGACAGACTTCCTACAATGAGCAGTTCTTC.